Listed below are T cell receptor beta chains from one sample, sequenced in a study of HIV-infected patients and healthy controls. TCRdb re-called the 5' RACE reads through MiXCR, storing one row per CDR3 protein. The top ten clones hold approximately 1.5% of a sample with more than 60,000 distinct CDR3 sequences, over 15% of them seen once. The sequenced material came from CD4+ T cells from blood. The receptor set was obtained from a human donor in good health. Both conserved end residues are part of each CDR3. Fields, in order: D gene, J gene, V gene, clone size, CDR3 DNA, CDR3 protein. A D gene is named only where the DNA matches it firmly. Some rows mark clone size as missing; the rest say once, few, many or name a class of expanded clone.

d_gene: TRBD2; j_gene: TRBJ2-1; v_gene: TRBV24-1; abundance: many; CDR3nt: TGTGCCACCAGTTCTCAGGTGGGGAGGGGTGAGCAGTTCTTC; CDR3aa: CATSSQVGRGEQFF
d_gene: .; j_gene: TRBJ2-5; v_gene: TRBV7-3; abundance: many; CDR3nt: TGTGCCAGCAGCTTATCAGGCGGCGGGACCCAGTACTTC; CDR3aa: CASSLSGGGTQYF
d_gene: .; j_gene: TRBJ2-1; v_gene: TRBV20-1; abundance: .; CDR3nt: TGCAGTGCTAGAGGGCTTGGCTCCTACAATGAGCAGTTCTTC; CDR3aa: CSARGLGSYNEQFF
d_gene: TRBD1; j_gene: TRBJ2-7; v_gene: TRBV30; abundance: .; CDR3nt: TGTGCCTGGAGTGGACCGGGACAGGGGATTTTC; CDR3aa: CAWSGPGQGIF
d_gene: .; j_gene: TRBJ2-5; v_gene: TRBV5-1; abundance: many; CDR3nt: TGCGCCAGCAGCTTTAGCGATGAGACCCAGTACTTC; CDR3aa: CASSFSDETQYF
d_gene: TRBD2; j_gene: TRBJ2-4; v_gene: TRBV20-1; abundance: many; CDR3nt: TGCAGTGCTATTGCGACTAGCGAATTGAAAAACATTCAGTACTTC; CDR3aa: CSAIATSELKNIQYF
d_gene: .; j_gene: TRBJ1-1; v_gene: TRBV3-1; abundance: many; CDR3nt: TGTGCCAGCAGCCAAAATACAGGAGCGAAGGGGGCTTTCTTT; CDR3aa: CASSQNTGAKGAFF
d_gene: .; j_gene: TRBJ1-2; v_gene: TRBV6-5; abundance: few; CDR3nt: TGTGCCAGCAAACAAGCGGGGGCGGGGGGAGGCTACACCTTC; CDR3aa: CASKQAGAGGGYTF
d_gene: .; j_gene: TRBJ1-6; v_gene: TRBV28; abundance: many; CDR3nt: TGTGCCAGCAGCTCTCAGTACCATTCACCCCTCCACTTT; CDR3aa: CASSSQYHSPLHF
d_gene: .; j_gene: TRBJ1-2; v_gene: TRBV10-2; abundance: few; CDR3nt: TGCGCCAGCAGTGAAAGGCAGTACTATGGCTACACCTTC; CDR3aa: CASSERQYYGYTF
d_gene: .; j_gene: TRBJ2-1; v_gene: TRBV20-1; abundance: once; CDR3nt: TGCAGTGCCAGCGCCTCCATAGGAAGCTCCTACAATGAGCAGTTCTTC; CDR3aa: CSASASIGSSYNEQFF
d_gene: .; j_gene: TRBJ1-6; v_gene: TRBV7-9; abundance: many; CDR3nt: TGTGCCAGCAGCTTCAGACAGAATTCACCCCTCCACTTT; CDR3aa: CASSFRQNSPLHF
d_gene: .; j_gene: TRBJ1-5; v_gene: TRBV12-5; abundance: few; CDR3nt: TGTGCTAGTGGTCCCTCGTGGCATAGCAATCAGCCCCAGCATTTT; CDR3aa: CASGPSWHSNQPQHF
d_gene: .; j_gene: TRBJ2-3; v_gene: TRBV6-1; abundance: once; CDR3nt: TGTGCCAGCACTTTAAGGACTTTAAGCACAGATACGCAGTATTTT; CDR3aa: CASTLRTLSTDTQYF
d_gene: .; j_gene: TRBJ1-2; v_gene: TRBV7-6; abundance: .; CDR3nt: TGTGCCAGCAGCTTAGGGTACCCCAACTATGGCTACACCTTC; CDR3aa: CASSLGYPNYGYTF
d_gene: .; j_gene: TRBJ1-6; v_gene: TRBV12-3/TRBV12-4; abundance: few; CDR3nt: TGTGCCAGTGCTTCGATACTGGGGTCACCCCTCCACTTT; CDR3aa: CASASILGSPLHF
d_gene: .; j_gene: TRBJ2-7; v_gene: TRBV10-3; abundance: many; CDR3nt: TGTGCCATCAGTGAGTCTGTGACATTGCTAATCGAGCAGTACTTC; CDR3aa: CAISESVTLLIEQYF
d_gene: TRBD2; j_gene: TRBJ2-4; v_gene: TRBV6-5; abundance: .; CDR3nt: TGTGCCAGCAGTATGGGGGGGTCGGGGAACATTCAGTACTTC; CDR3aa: CASSMGGSGNIQYF
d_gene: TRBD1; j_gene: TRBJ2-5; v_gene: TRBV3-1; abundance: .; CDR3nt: TGTGCCAGCAGCCGGGGAGGACAGGGCTGGGAGACCCAGTACTTC; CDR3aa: CASSRGGQGWETQYF
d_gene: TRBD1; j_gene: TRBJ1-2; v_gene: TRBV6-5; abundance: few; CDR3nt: TGTGCCAGCAGTAAAGACAGGGTGGAAGGCTACACCTTC; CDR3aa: CASSKDRVEGYTF
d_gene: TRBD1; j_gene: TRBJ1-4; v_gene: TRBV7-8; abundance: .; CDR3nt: TGTGCCAGCAGCCAACGGACAGGGGGCCACTATGAAAAACTGTTTTTT; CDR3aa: CASSQRTGGHYEKLFF
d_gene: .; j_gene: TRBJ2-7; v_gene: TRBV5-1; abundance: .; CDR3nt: TGCGCCAGCAGTACCGGGACTGCCTCCTACGAGCAGTACTTC; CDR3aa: CASSTGTASYEQYF
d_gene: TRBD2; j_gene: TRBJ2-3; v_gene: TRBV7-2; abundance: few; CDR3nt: TGTGCCAGCAGCTCCCGACGGCGGGGGACTAGCACAGATACGCAGTATTTT; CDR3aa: CASSSRRRGTSTDTQYF
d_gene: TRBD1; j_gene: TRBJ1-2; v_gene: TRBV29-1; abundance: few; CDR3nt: TGCAGCGTTGTGCCAGGGGGCGGTGGCTACACCTTC; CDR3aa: CSVVPGGGGYTF
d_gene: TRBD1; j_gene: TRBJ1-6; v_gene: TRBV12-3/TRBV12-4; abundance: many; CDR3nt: TGTGCCAGCAGTCAGGGGGCGCAGAATTCACCCCTCCACTTT; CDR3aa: CASSQGAQNSPLHF
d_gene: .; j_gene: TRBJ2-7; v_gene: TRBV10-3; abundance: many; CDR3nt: TGTGCCATCAGTGAGGGCTACGAGCAGTACTTC; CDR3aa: CAISEGYEQYF
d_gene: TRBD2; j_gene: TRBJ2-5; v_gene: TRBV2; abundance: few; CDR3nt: TGTGCCAGCAGTACTTGGGAGGGCGCAGGAGAGACCCAGTACTTC; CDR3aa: CASSTWEGAGETQYF
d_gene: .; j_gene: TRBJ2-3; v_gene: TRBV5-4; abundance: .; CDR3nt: TGTGCCAGCAGCCTGGGGAGGATCACAGATACGCAGTATTTT; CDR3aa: CASSLGRITDTQYF
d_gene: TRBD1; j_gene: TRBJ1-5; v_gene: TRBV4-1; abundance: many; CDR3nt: TGCGCCAGCAGCCGAGGACAGGAAGGATGGCAGCCCCAGCATTTT; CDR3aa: CASSRGQEGWQPQHF
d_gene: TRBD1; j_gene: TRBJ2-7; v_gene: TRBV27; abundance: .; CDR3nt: TGTGCCAGCAGCCGGGACAGGGGTAACTACGAGCAGTACTTC; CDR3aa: CASSRDRGNYEQYF
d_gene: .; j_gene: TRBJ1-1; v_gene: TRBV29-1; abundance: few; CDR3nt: TGCAGCGTTGGGGGGGAGTTAGATGAAGCTTTCTTT; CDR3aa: CSVGGELDEAFF
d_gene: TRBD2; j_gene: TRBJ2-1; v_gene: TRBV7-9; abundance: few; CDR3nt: TGTGCCAGCAGCCAGGGGGGAGCGGGAGGTAACAATGAGCAGTTCTTC; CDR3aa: CASSQGGAGGNNEQFF
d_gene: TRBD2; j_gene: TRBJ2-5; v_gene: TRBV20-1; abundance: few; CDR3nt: TGCAGTGCCAAGAGCGGGGGGGCGAGGGAGACCCAGTACTTC; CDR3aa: CSAKSGGARETQYF
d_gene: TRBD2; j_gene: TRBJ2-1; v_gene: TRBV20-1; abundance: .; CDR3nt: TGCAGTGCTAGTCCCAGGTTCGGGGGAGCGGGAGTCCACAATGAGCAGTTCTTC; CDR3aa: CSASPRFGGAGVHNEQFF
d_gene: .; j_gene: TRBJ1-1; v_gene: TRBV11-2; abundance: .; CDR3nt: TGTGCCAGCAGCTTATACAGCCTGCACACTGAAGCTTTCTTT; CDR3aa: CASSLYSLHTEAFF
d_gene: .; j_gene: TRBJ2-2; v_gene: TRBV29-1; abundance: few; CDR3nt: TGCAGCGTTTATTGGGGCACCGGGGAGCTGTTTTTT; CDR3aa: CSVYWGTGELFF
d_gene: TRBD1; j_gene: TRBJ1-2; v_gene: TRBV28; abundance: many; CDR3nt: TGTGCCAGCAGTTCGGGACAGAGCTATGGCTACACCTTC; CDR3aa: CASSSGQSYGYTF
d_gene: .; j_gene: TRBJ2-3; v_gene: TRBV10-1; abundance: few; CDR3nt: TGCGCCAGCAGTGAGCGCCAGGGCCTCACAGATACGCAGTATTTT; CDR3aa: CASSERQGLTDTQYF
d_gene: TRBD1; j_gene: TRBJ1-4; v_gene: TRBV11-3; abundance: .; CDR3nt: TGTGCCAGCAGCTTTCCGGGACAGCCTAATGAAAAACTGTTTTTT; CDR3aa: CASSFPGQPNEKLFF
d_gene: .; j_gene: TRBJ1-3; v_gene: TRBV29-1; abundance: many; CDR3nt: TGCAGCGTTCGGACCGCTGGAAACACCATATATTTT; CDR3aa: CSVRTAGNTIYF